This T cell receptor beta chain is drawn from a study of CD8 T cells in Susac syndrome. An amount of RNA that ranged from roughly 0.45 to 1 ug was reverse transcribed with random hexamers. Amplification of TCR beta CDR3 by immunoSEQ multiplex PCR spanned 54 Vbeta and 13 Jbeta. TCRdb independently ran MiXCR on the immunoSEQ multiplex PCR reads; one entry per CDR3 protein. The sample consists of about 47,000 distinct CDR3 sequences, 92% of them appearing once. Blood CD8+ and CD4+ T cells underwent high-throughput TCR beta sequencing. CD8+ and CD4+ T cells were negatively isolated; TEMRA cells were FACS-enriched. Of note for this clonotype: What it recognizes is unknown.

From germline, CDR1 is SEHNR and CDR2 FQNEAQ (reference sequence). Unmatched junction bases numbered 9, after V lost 5 bases and J lost 5 bases. The CDR3 extends over 16 amino acids. Findings of the study overall: The study conceded that its TCR sequencing and HLA analysis involved relatively few individuals.

This TCR was recovered from a human donor in good health. The chain combines TRBV7-9 with TRBJ2-5, with 12 positions matching TRBD1. The source material was CD8+ T cells from PBMCs. The DNA for the CDR3 is TGTGCCAGCAGCGGAAGGGGACAGGGGGCTTGGGAGACCCAGTACTTC. Residues: CASSGRGQGAWETQYF.